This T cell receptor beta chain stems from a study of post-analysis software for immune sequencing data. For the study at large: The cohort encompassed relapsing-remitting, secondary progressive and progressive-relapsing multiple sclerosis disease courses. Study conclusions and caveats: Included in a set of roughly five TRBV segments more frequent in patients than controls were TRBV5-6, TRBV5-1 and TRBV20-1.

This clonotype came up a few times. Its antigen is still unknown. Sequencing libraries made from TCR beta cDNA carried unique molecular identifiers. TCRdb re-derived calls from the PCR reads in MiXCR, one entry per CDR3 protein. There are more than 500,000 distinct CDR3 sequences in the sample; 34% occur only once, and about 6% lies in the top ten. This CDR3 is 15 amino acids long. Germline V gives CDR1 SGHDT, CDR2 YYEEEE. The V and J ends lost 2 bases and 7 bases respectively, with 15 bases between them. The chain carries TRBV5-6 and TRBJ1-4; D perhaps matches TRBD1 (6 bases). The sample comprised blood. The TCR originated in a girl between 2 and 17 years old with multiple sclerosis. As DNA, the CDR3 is TGTGCCAGCAGCTTCGACAGGCTTAGGAGTGAAAAACTGTTTTTT. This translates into CASSFDRLRSEKLFF.